This record concerns one T cell receptor beta chain sequence. These data are taken from a study of cytomegalovirus exposure and HLA in healthy donors. V shed 5 bases and J shed 5 bases, with 21 bases lying between them. CDR3 length: 16 amino acids. From germline, CDR1 is MDHEN and CDR2 SYDVKM. Some clones are missing from TCRdb's copy, which holds only in-frame ones; the method was immunoSEQ multiplex PCR. The sample records under 350,000 clones, 65% to 90% being singletons. The sample taken for sequencing was PBMCs. The TCR sequence derives from a woman younger than 30 in good health and CMV-seronegative. The chain joins TRBV28 to TRBJ1-1; D might be TRBD1 (6 bases). CDR3 loop: CASSGTGLDLWTEAFF. CDR3 bases: TGTGCCAGCAGTGGAACAGGGTTGGATTTGTGGACTGAAGCTTTCTTT.